These T cell receptor beta chains were read from a single sample in a study of post-analysis software for immune sequencing data. TCRdb processed the PCR reads anew with MiXCR; each CDR3 protein has one entry. The data show some 260,000 distinct CDR3 sequences, 30% to 45% seen once. The sequenced sample consisted of blood. Source of these receptors: a girl aged 5 to 17 with multiple sclerosis. Each CDR3 is given with its conserved first and last residue. The D gene is left open where the match is weak. Clone size is given for some rows only: seen once, a few or many times, or a class if the clone is expanded.

D gene: .
V gene: TRBV20-1
clone size: .
J gene: TRBJ2-7
CDR3 DNA: TGCAGTGCTAGAGGACAGCGCTACGAGCAGTACTTC
CDR3 protein: CSARGQRYEQYF

D gene: .
V gene: TRBV7-8
clone size: .
J gene: TRBJ1-1
CDR3 DNA: TGTGCCAGCAGCTTAAATCCAGAGATGGACACTGAAGCTTTCTTT
CDR3 protein: CASSLNPEMDTEAFF

D gene: .
V gene: TRBV11-2
clone size: .
J gene: TRBJ2-5
CDR3 DNA: TGTGCCAGCAGCTTAGAGGGGGGGCACCAAGAGACCCAGTACTTC
CDR3 protein: CASSLEGGHQETQYF

D gene: .
V gene: TRBV14
clone size: many
J gene: TRBJ2-1
CDR3 DNA: TGTGCCAGCAGCCAAATAAGGGTCGATGAGCAGTTCTTC
CDR3 protein: CASSQIRVDEQFF

D gene: TRBD1
V gene: TRBV3-1
clone size: .
J gene: TRBJ2-1
CDR3 DNA: TGTGCCAGCAGCCCTACCCGGGACAGGGGACGCCATGAGCAGTTCTTC
CDR3 protein: CASSPTRDRGRHEQFF

D gene: .
V gene: TRBV7-9
clone size: many
J gene: TRBJ2-1
CDR3 DNA: TGTGCCAGCAGCTTTGGGACGCAGCAGTTCTTC
CDR3 protein: CASSFGTQQFF

D gene: .
V gene: TRBV12-3/TRBV12-4
clone size: many
J gene: TRBJ2-3
CDR3 DNA: TGTGCCAGCAGTCCCCGGGACCCTCGCACAGATACGCAGTATTTT
CDR3 protein: CASSPRDPRTDTQYF

D gene: .
V gene: TRBV29-1
clone size: few
J gene: TRBJ1-1
CDR3 DNA: TGCAGCGTTGAGATAGGGGCAAGCGTAGAGGCTTTCTTT
CDR3 protein: CSVEIGASVEAFF

D gene: TRBD1
V gene: TRBV6-1
clone size: .
J gene: TRBJ1-5
CDR3 DNA: TGTGCCAGCAGTGACAGGACAGGGAGAGATCAGCCCCAGCATTTT
CDR3 protein: CASSDRTGRDQPQHF

D gene: TRBD1
V gene: TRBV4-1
clone size: .
J gene: TRBJ2-7
CDR3 DNA: TGCGCCAGCAGCCAAGTTGGGACAGCCTCCTACGAGCAGTACTTC
CDR3 protein: CASSQVGTASYEQYF

D gene: .
V gene: TRBV5-1
clone size: many
J gene: TRBJ2-3
CDR3 DNA: TGCGCCAGCAGTGAAGCAGTTAGCACAGATACGCAGTATTTT
CDR3 protein: CASSEAVSTDTQYF

D gene: .
V gene: TRBV6-2/TRBV6-3
clone size: .
J gene: TRBJ2-1
CDR3 DNA: TGTGCCAGCAGTTACTCTCCTAGCTCCTACAATGAGCAGTTCTTC
CDR3 protein: CASSYSPSSYNEQFF

D gene: .
V gene: TRBV20-1
clone size: .
J gene: TRBJ1-5
CDR3 DNA: TGCAGTGTTAGAGATAAGGGCAATCAGCCCCAGCATTTT
CDR3 protein: CSVRDKGNQPQHF

D gene: TRBD1
V gene: TRBV29-1
clone size: .
J gene: TRBJ2-3
CDR3 DNA: TGCAGCGTTGAGGCTTTCGGTCCGGGACAGGGGTGGCCAGATACGCAGTATTTT
CDR3 protein: CSVEAFGPGQGWPDTQYF

D gene: .
V gene: TRBV4-1
clone size: many
J gene: TRBJ2-5
CDR3 DNA: TGCGCCAGCAGCCAAGACAAGGGAGGCGGGATCCAAGAGACCCAGTACTTC
CDR3 protein: CASSQDKGGGIQETQYF

D gene: .
V gene: TRBV11-2
clone size: .
J gene: TRBJ2-5
CDR3 DNA: TGTGCCAGCAGGCCCCCAGAGGCAATAGAGACCCAGTACTTC
CDR3 protein: CASRPPEAIETQYF

D gene: .
V gene: TRBV4-1
clone size: few
J gene: TRBJ1-5
CDR3 DNA: TGCGCCAGCAGCCAGGGGACCGAGGGCAATCAGCCCCAGCATTTT
CDR3 protein: CASSQGTEGNQPQHF

D gene: .
V gene: TRBV10-3
clone size: many
J gene: TRBJ2-7
CDR3 DNA: TGTGCCATCAGTACGGGACACGGGGCCTACGAGCAGTACTTC
CDR3 protein: CAISTGHGAYEQYF

D gene: .
V gene: TRBV11-2
clone size: many
J gene: TRBJ2-1
CDR3 DNA: TGTGCCAGCAGGAAGTTAGGAAACTACAATGAGCAGTTCTTC
CDR3 protein: CASRKLGNYNEQFF

D gene: .
V gene: TRBV11-2
clone size: .
J gene: TRBJ1-2
CDR3 DNA: TGTGCCAGCAGCTCGGTGGAGGAAGTCGACTATGGCTACACCTTC
CDR3 protein: CASSSVEEVDYGYTF

D gene: .
V gene: TRBV2
clone size: many
J gene: TRBJ2-3
CDR3 DNA: TGTGCCAGCAAGAACACAGATACGCAGTATTTT
CDR3 protein: CASKNTDTQYF

D gene: TRBD2
V gene: TRBV12-3/TRBV12-4
clone size: many
J gene: TRBJ2-5
CDR3 DNA: TGTGCCAGCAGTTTAATGGGACTAGCGGGAGGGTCGGAAGAGACCCAGTACTTC
CDR3 protein: CASSLMGLAGGSEETQYF

D gene: .
V gene: TRBV3-1
clone size: many
J gene: TRBJ1-2
CDR3 DNA: TGTGCCAGCAGCCTTCGGTCCGTCGGACAGACCTATGGCTACACCTTC
CDR3 protein: CASSLRSVGQTYGYTF

D gene: TRBD1
V gene: TRBV2
clone size: few
J gene: TRBJ1-4
CDR3 DNA: TGTGCCAGCGAAGGGACAGGCCTTGGACGGGAAAAACTGTTTTTT
CDR3 protein: CASEGTGLGREKLFF

D gene: .
V gene: TRBV7-9
clone size: .
J gene: TRBJ1-1
CDR3 DNA: TGTGCCAGCAACCGCAGTACCACTGAAGCTTTCTTT
CDR3 protein: CASNRSTTEAFF

D gene: .
V gene: TRBV7-2
clone size: few
J gene: TRBJ1-2
CDR3 DNA: TGTGCCAGCAGCTTATTCCCGTTCTATGGCTACACCTTC
CDR3 protein: CASSLFPFYGYTF

D gene: .
V gene: TRBV20-1
clone size: many
J gene: TRBJ1-5
CDR3 DNA: TGCAGTGCTCTACAGGGTTTTGAGCGGCATTTT
CDR3 protein: CSALQGFERHF

D gene: TRBD1
V gene: TRBV19
clone size: few
J gene: TRBJ1-5
CDR3 DNA: TGTGCCAGTAGTATAGGGGACAGGGCGGATCAGCCCCAGCATTTT
CDR3 protein: CASSIGDRADQPQHF